This is a list of T cell receptor beta chains from one sample in a study of shared clonotypes between healthy human individuals. Generated by immunoSEQ multiplex PCR, the TCRdb table keeps only in-frame clones and is missing some. The sample comprises some 900,000 clones, around three quarters of which are singletons, and about 1.5% rests with the top ten. The sequenced material came from memory CD4+ T cells sorted from blood. The receptor set was obtained from a young man in good health. Both conserved end residues are part of each CDR3. The D gene is left open where the match is weak. Clone size is shown for a subset of rows, as once, few, many or a class of expanded clone.

clone_size	d_call	v_call	j_call	cdr3_nt	cdr3_aa
NA	NA	TRBV7-2	TRBJ2-3	TGTGCCAGCAGCCCGGGGCAGATTTATAGCACAGATACGCAGTATTTT	CASSPGQIYSTDTQYF
NA	TRBD1	TRBV19	TRBJ2-6	TGTGCCAGTAGTAAAGACAGGGGAGCGGGGGCCAACGTCCTGACTTTC	CASSKDRGAGANVLTF
NA	NA	TRBV7-9	TRBJ2-7	TGTGCCAGCAGCTTAGCGGGCGCGCAAGAGTACTTC	CASSLAGAQEYF
few	NA	TRBV5-6	TRBJ1-5	TGTGCCAGCAGCGTGATGCGCGGTCCCCAGCATTTT	CASSVMRGPQHF
NA	NA	TRBV10-1	TRBJ2-7	TGCGCCAGCAGTCAAGGGAGACCCCCCTACGAGCAGTACTTC	CASSQGRPPYEQYF
NA	NA	TRBV18	TRBJ1-5	TGTGCCAGCTCACCCGGTCAGGCCGGACCCCAGCATTTT	CASSPGQAGPQHF
NA	NA	TRBV9	TRBJ2-3	TGTGCCAGCAGCGTAGCCACCGGGTTGTATACAGATACGCAGTATTTT	CASSVATGLYTDTQYF
NA	NA	TRBV7-2	TRBJ1-5	TGTGCCAGCAGCTATAGGGGCAATCAGCCCCAGCATTTT	CASSYRGNQPQHF
once	TRBD2	TRBV9	TRBJ2-1	TGTGCCAGCAGCGTCAGTAGCGGGAGTCACAATGAGCAGTTCTTC	CASSVSSGSHNEQFF
NA	TRBD1	TRBV2	TRBJ1-2	TGTGCCAGCAGTCGGGACAGCCCGCCTGACACCTTC	CASSRDSPPDTF
NA	NA	TRBV5-1	TRBJ2-7	TGCGCCAGCAGTTCGGGGGCCCCGGGCGAGCAGTACTTC	CASSSGAPGEQYF
NA	NA	TRBV29-1	TRBJ1-2	TGCAGCGTTGAAGATCGTGTCACTCTAACCGGGGGCTACACCTTC	CSVEDRVTLTGGYTF
NA	NA	TRBV30	TRBJ2-1	TGTGCCTGGACTAGCTCCTACAATGAGCAGTTCTTC	CAWTSSYNEQFF
NA	TRBD1	TRBV9	TRBJ2-7	TGTGCCAGCAGCGTAGCCGGAGGGACAGGGGGAAAAGTCTACGAGCAGTACTTC	CASSVAGGTGGKVYEQYF
NA	NA	TRBV5-4	TRBJ1-2	TGTGCCAGCAGCTTGGAGTCCGACTCGAGCTATGGCTACACCTTC	CASSLESDSSYGYTF
NA	TRBD1	TRBV5-1	TRBJ2-7	TGCGCCAGCAGCTACCTACAGGGGGCTGTATCCTACGAGCAGTACTTC	CASSYLQGAVSYEQYF
few	NA	TRBV30	TRBJ1-3	TGTGCCTGGAGTCTTATGGGGGCAGGGGTTGGAAACACCATATATTTT	CAWSLMGAGVGNTIYF
NA	NA	TRBV27	TRBJ1-3	TGTGCCAGCAGCCGGACATCTTACTCTGGAAACACCATATATTTT	CASSRTSYSGNTIYF
NA	NA	TRBV29-1	TRBJ1-2	TGCAGCGTTGTCCGGGGGAACAATGGCTACACCTTC	CSVVRGNNGYTF
NA	NA	TRBV5-1	TRBJ2-3	TGCGCCAGCAGCTTGGGGACACAGACTAGCACAGATACGCAGTATTTT	CASSLGTQTSTDTQYF
many	NA	TRBV7-9	TRBJ1-4	TGTGCCAGCAGCCAAGTCCAGGGATCGGCTAATGAAAAACTGTTTTTT	CASSQVQGSANEKLFF
few	NA	TRBV7-9	TRBJ2-7	TGTGCCAGCGGTAGGGAGGCCTACGAGCAGTACTTC	CASGREAYEQYF
NA	TRBD2	TRBV12-5	TRBJ2-1	TGTGCTAGTGGTTTGCGAGTGGTAGGCGGGGGATACAATGAGCAGTTCTTC	CASGLRVVGGGYNEQFF
NA	NA	TRBV7-2	TRBJ2-2	TGTGCCAGCAGCCTCAGGGGGGCGGACACCGGGGAGCTGTTTTTT	CASSLRGADTGELFF
NA	NA	TRBV30	TRBJ2-1	TGTGCCTCCACCGCAAATGAGCAGTTCTTC	CASTANEQFF
NA	NA	TRBV6-6	TRBJ2-7	TGTGCCAGCAGTGACCGGCACAGGTCTTACGAGCAGTACTTC	CASSDRHRSYEQYF
once	TRBD1	TRBV7-2	TRBJ1-2	TGTGCCAGCAGCTTAGCGCTAGGACAGGGGGCCGTAGGTGGCTACACCTTC	CASSLALGQGAVGGYTF
NA	NA	TRBV9	TRBJ1-1	TGTGCCAGCAGCGTAGCTGGTTTATCTGGAAGTGAAGCTTTCTTT	CASSVAGLSGSEAFF
NA	NA	TRBV28	TRBJ1-1	TGTGCCAGCAGTTTAGGGCAATTGAACACTGAAGCTTTCTTT	CASSLGQLNTEAFF
NA	NA	TRBV6-6	TRBJ1-1	TGTGCCAGCAGTTATCCACCCCAGACTTTCTTT	CASSYPPQTFF
NA	NA	TRBV6-5	TRBJ2-5	TGTGCCAGCAGGAAAATGGGCGGCCATGGGGAGACCCAGTACTTC	CASRKMGGHGETQYF
few	TRBD2	TRBV11-2	TRBJ2-5	TGTGCCAGCAGCACCAGCGGGGTGAGCGGAGAGACCCAGTACTTC	CASSTSGVSGETQYF
few	NA	TRBV10-3	TRBJ1-6	TGTGCCATCAGCCGGGACCTGGGGTCACCCCTCCACTTT	CAISRDLGSPLHF
NA	NA	TRBV5-1	TRBJ1-5	TGCGCCAGCAGCCGGGACGGTAGCAATCAGCCCCAGCATTTT	CASSRDGSNQPQHF
NA	TRBD1	TRBV9	TRBJ1-2	TGTGCCAGCAGCCAGGCCCCAAACAGGGGGCGCAGCTATGGCTACACCTTC	CASSQAPNRGRSYGYTF
once	NA	TRBV7-9	TRBJ1-5	TGTGCCAGCAGCTACAACCCCGGGGGGGGACGAACGTATCAGCCCCAGCATTTT	CASSYNPGGGRTYQPQHF
NA	NA	TRBV7-2	TRBJ2-1	TGTGCCAGCAGCTTAGTCGTAGCGAATGAGCAGTTCTTC	CASSLVVANEQFF
many	TRBD1	TRBV5-1	TRBJ1-2	TGCGCCAGCAGCTTGGCCGGGGGACAGGGTATGGGCTACACCTTC	CASSLAGGQGMGYTF
NA	NA	TRBV10-2	TRBJ2-3	TGCGCCAGCAGTGACCCAGGGGCCCCCACGCAGTATTTT	CASSDPGAPTQYF
NA	NA	TRBV11-3	TRBJ1-5	TGTGCCAGCAGCTTAGAAGGGGAGCAGGGACTCAATCAGCCCCAGCATTTT	CASSLEGEQGLNQPQHF
few	NA	TRBV20-1	TRBJ2-7	TGCAGCGCGGAGAGACAGTACGAGCAGTACTTC	CSAERQYEQYF
few	NA	TRBV5-1	TRBJ2-2	TGCGCCAGCCGCACCGGGACAACGAACACCGGGGAGCTGTTTTTT	CASRTGTTNTGELFF
NA	TRBD2	TRBV15	TRBJ2-1	TGTGCCACCAGCAGAATGGCGGGAGCTGTTGAGCAGTTCTTC	CATSRMAGAVEQFF
NA	TRBD2	TRBV6-5	TRBJ2-7	TGTGCCAGCAAAGGAACGGGACTAGGGGCCTACGAGCAGTACTTC	CASKGTGLGAYEQYF
NA	NA	TRBV6-1	TRBJ1-6	TGTGCCAGCAGGGAGGGAGGATCTACCTCACCCCTCCACTTT	CASREGGSTSPLHF
NA	NA	TRBV7-2	TRBJ1-5	TGTGCCAGCAGCTTAGTCCGGGACCAGCCCCAGCATTTT	CASSLVRDQPQHF
NA	TRBD1	TRBV19	TRBJ1-4	TGTGCCAGTAGTATCATGGGGACAGGGAATGAAAAACTGTTTTTT	CASSIMGTGNEKLFF
NA	NA	TRBV7-8	TRBJ2-7	TGTGCCAGCAGCTTACCTGGGGCAGGGTCATTAGGGTTCTACGAGCAGTACTTC	CASSLPGAGSLGFYEQYF
NA	NA	TRBV5-6	TRBJ2-3	TGTGCCAGCAGAATAAAAGATACGCAGTATTTT	CASRIKDTQYF
NA	NA	TRBV27	TRBJ1-2	TGTGCCAGCAGTTTATCCGCATCAACAGGGAGAAACTATGGCTACACCTTC	CASSLSASTGRNYGYTF
NA	NA	TRBV6-1	TRBJ1-6	TGTGCCAGCAGTGAAATAGGGGGGTTCTATAATTCACCCCTCCACTTT	CASSEIGGFYNSPLHF